These 2 T cell receptor beta chains were sequenced from one sample in a study of cytomegalovirus exposure and HLA in healthy donors. A multiplex PCR was run with 60 Vbeta primers and 13 Jbeta primers. The method was immunoSEQ multiplex PCR; TCRdb's version includes in-frame clones alone and lacks a portion of them. The table has 100,000 or so clones, roughly 86% seen once. Sequenced sample: PBMCs. These receptors originate from a human donor in good health.

V and J are TRBV5-1 and TRBJ1-5; no clear D gene. V was pared by 4 bases and J by 7 bases, with 12 bases between. This CDR3 is 13 amino acids long. Germline lookup yields CDR1 SGHRS and CDR2 YFSETQ. CDR3 nucleotide sequence: TGCGCCAGCAGCATGGGCGAGGGACAGCCCCAGCATTTT. Amino acids: CASSMGEGQPQHF.

This clone was counted only a few times. The CDR3 spells CASSSVRGAGEQYF. In DNA, the CDR3 is TGTGCCAGCAGTTCAGTCAGGGGGGCGGGGGAGCAGTACTTC. The chain is built from TRBV28 and TRBJ2-7, with D perhaps TRBD1 (7 bases). The CDR3 contains 14 residues. Trimming stripped 4 bases from V and 7 bases from J, with 17 bases between. Germline CDR1 reads MDHEN; CDR2 reads SYDVKM.